A single sample gave rise to the 5 T cell receptor beta chains below, sequenced in a study of blood T cell repertoires in COVID-19. TCRdb keeps only in-frame clones here, not all; method: immunoSEQ multiplex PCR. The sample carries tens of thousands of clones, more than 85% recorded once. Sequencing was carried out using peripheral blood. These TCRs come from a man in his fifties or sixties with acute or convalescent COVID-19.

This chain connects TRBV6-5 to TRBJ1-5; D is perhaps TRBD1 (5 bases). There are 15 residues in the CDR3. With 0 bases removed from V and 7 bases from J, the gap between germline ends came to 13 bases. Germline V gives CDR1 MNHEY, CDR2 SVGAGI. CDR3 amino acids: CASSYSSGRGQPQHF. The CDR3 nucleotides are TGTGCCAGCAGTTACTCGTCTGGAAGGGGCCAGCCCCAGCATTTT.

The chain uses TRBV30 and TRBJ2-7, with 13 bases that match TRBD2. V was clipped by 3 bases and J by 4 bases; unmatched bases: 3. The V gene's germline CDR1 is GTSNPN and CDR2 SVGIG (reference sequence). The CDR3 is made up of 14 amino acids. The CDR3 region is CAWRLAGGRYEQYF. CDR3 DNA: TGTGCCTGGAGACTAGCGGGAGGGAGGTACGAGCAGTACTTC.

V and J are TRBV5-1 and TRBJ2-7; 8 nucleotides match TRBD2. V lost 2 bases, J lost 1 base, and 2 bases stayed unmatched. The CDR3 covers 14 residues. Germline V CDR1 and CDR2: SGHRS, YFSETQ. The CDR3 DNA follows: TGCGCCAGCAGCTTCAGCGGGAGTTCCTACGAGCAGTACTTC. This sequence encodes CASSFSGSSYEQYF.

The chain combines TRBV11-2 with TRBJ2-7; 7 bases align to TRBD2. The CDR3 loop spans 17 amino acids. Germline CDR1 reads SGHAT; CDR2 reads FQNNGV. The ends lost 5 bases at V and 5 bases at J; junction bases unmatched: 18. The CDR3 DNA is TGTGCCAGCAGCGGCCACGACCCAGGACTAGGGGCGGACGAGCAGTACTTC. Residues: CASSGHDPGLGADEQYF. The whole variable domain, remainder taken from reference TRBV11-2 and TRBJ2-7, is EAGVAQSPRYKIIEKRQSVAFWCNPISGHATLYWYQQILGQGPKLLIQFQNNGVVDDSQLPKDRFSAERLKGVDSTLKIQPAKLEDSAVYLCASSGHDPGLGADEQYFGPGTRLTVT.

The chain is built from TRBV24-1 and TRBJ2-1; TRBD2 matches at 10 bases. The CDR3 covers 16 residues. V gave up 0 bases and J gave up 7 bases; unmatched junction bases: 5. Germline V lookup: CDR1 KGHDR, CDR2 SFDVKD. This CDR3 is CATSDLGGTSANEQFF. CDR3 bases: TGTGCCACCAGTGATTTGGGTGGGACTAGCGCAAATGAGCAGTTCTTC.